This T cell receptor beta chain came from a study of cytomegalovirus exposure and HLA in healthy donors. The study ran its PCR with 60 Vbeta and 13 Jbeta primers. Sequenced by immunoSEQ multiplex PCR; TCRdb stores in-frame clones only, minus some. The listing contains some 46,000 clones. Study outcomes and limitations: Productive status was seen about 90% or about 30% of the time for most TCR beta V segments in an earlier analysis. Most sequenced TCRs were rare (though some public TCRs occurred in many donors). Differences between HLA loci emerged in a later analysis of TCR association rates, with DRB1 most and HLA-C fewest.

From germline, CDR1 is SNHLY and CDR2 FYNNEI. The CDR3 runs 15 residues. V was pared by 6 bases and J by 10 bases, with 10 bases of the junction left unmatched. Details on this clone: Antigen: not known.

The sequence came from a male donor in good health and CMV-seronegative. The V and J genes are TRBV2 and TRBJ2-1; 12 bases fit TRBD2. Sequencing was performed on PBMCs. CDR3 DNA: TGTGCCAGCAGCGAGCTAGCGGGAGGGCTTGGGGAGCAGTTCTTC. Protein product: CASSELAGGLGEQFF.